This T cell receptor beta chain was found in a study of blood T cell repertoires in COVID-19. Study at large: Spain, Italy and the United States supplied samples that represented acute and convalescent COVID-19.

Method: immunoSEQ multiplex PCR; TCRdb's copy keeps in-frame clones and lacks some. The sample has roughly 360,000 clones; approximately 89% are singletons. This CDR3 region has 14 residues. Germline CDR1 reads SGHRS; CDR2 reads YFSETQ. Germline trimming cut 2 bases from V and 1 base from J; bases unmatched to any gene: 2. The study recruited people aged roughly 18 to 95 years across some 23 US areas. All recovered Cohort 3 donors got two negative PCRs, got clearance, or saw symptom resolution. The chain combines TRBV5-1 with TRBJ2-5; 7 bases map to TRBD2. The TCR was taken from a young man who had recovered from COVID-19. What was sequenced was PBMCs or T cells enriched from blood (not recorded which). This CDR3 reads CASSFGGGQETQYF. In nucleotides, the CDR3 is TGCGCCAGCAGCTTCGGCGGGGGCCAAGAGACCCAGTACTTC.